The T cell receptor beta chain under discussion was sequenced for a study of blood T cell repertoires in COVID-19. About the research overall: Specimens from acute and convalescent COVID-19 originated in the United States, Italy and Spain.

Measured with immunoSEQ multiplex PCR; TCRdb has only the in-frame clones, and not every one. The sample lists 330,000 or so clones; roughly 87% were seen once. Those who participated ranged in age from about 18 to 95 years and resided in approximately 23 US areas. There are 13 residues in the CDR3. V lost 3 bases to trimming and J lost 4 bases, with 7 bases between them. Per the germline V gene, CDR1 is SGHNT and CDR2 is YENEEA. The receptor was derived from a woman aged 30 to 39 who had recovered from COVID-19. The sequencing input was PBMCs or T cells enriched from blood (not recorded which). This chain links TRBV11-3 with TRBJ2-1, with D perhaps matching TRBD2 (6 bases). In DNA, the CDR3 is TGTGCCAGCAGCTTGACTAGTTACAATGAGCAGTTCTTC. Protein: CASSLTSYNEQFF.